A selection of T cell receptor beta chains follows, all from one sample in a study of identical twins. One entry per CDR3 protein results from TCRdb running MiXCR on the 5' RACE reads. The table lists hundreds of thousands of distinct CDR3 sequences, about 12% of them singletons. These data also formed part of another study, on yellow fever vaccine responses in identical twins.

The material sequenced was CD8+ T cells sorted from blood. Every receptor here comes from a woman aged 18-35 years in good health. Each CDR3 is given with its conserved first and last residue. The D gene is left open where the match is weak. The size entry is marked missing in some rows and otherwise reads once, few, many or a size class.

NA	TRBV28	many	TRBJ2-5	TGTGCCAGCAGTTTAGCCCAAGAGACCCAGTACTTC	CASSLAQETQYF
NA	TRBV3-1	few	TRBJ2-2	TGTGCCAGCAGCCACCGGGACTACACCGGGGAGCTGTTTTTT	CASSHRDYTGELFF
NA	TRBV29-1	many	TRBJ1-2	TGCAGCGTTGAAGATGAGGCGGGGGATGGCTACACCTTC	CSVEDEAGDGYTF
NA	TRBV4-1	few	TRBJ2-3	TGCGCCAGCAGCCAAGAATTATCAGATACGCAGTATTTT	CASSQELSDTQYF
NA	TRBV27	NA	TRBJ2-1	TGTGCCAGCAGTCCCGACCTCAATGAGCAGTTCTTC	CASSPDLNEQFF
NA	TRBV27	few	TRBJ2-3	TGTGCCAGCAGTTTAGCAACTAGGAGGACAGATACGCAGTATTTT	CASSLATRRTDTQYF
NA	TRBV2	NA	TRBJ1-5	TGTGCCAGCAGTCCGGTCAACCTGGGGAGCAATCAGCCCCAGCATTTT	CASSPVNLGSNQPQHF
TRBD1	TRBV10-3	NA	TRBJ1-1	TGTGCCATCACCGAGACAGGGGAGGCGAACACTGAAGCTTTCTTT	CAITETGEANTEAFF
NA	TRBV29-1	few	TRBJ2-1	TGCAGCGTGACCTCAGGGATGGCGGTTGAGCAGTTCTTC	CSVTSGMAVEQFF
TRBD2	TRBV9	few	TRBJ2-3	TGTGCCAGCACCCCAGCGGGAGCGACAGATACGCAGTATTTT	CASTPAGATDTQYF
NA	TRBV9	few	TRBJ1-1	TGTGCCAGCAGCTCTCAGGGCGGGGACACTGAAGCTTTCTTT	CASSSQGGDTEAFF
TRBD2	TRBV3-1	NA	TRBJ2-1	TGTGCCAGCCGAGACTCGGCAGCGGGGAGCAATGAGCAGTTCTTC	CASRDSAAGSNEQFF
NA	TRBV27	NA	TRBJ2-2	TGTGCCAGCAGTCCCTCGACCCTAGCCGGGGAGCTGTTTTTT	CASSPSTLAGELFF
NA	TRBV4-1	once	TRBJ1-4	TGCGCCAGCAGCCCGGCGGGGGATAAACTGTTTTTT	CASSPAGDKLFF
TRBD2	TRBV6-2/TRBV6-3	NA	TRBJ2-7	TGTGCCACCGAAGGACTAGCGGATTCCTACGAGCAGTACTTC	CATEGLADSYEQYF
NA	TRBV5-6	NA	TRBJ1-1	TGTGCCAGCAGCTTGGATTCCCGCTGGGCCCACACTGAAGCTTTCTTT	CASSLDSRWAHTEAFF
TRBD1	TRBV5-1	few	TRBJ2-1	TGCGCCAGCAGCTTGACCGGGACAGGTGTGTGGAATGAGCAGTTCTTC	CASSLTGTGVWNEQFF
NA	TRBV3-1	NA	TRBJ2-7	TGTGCCAGCAGCCAGTCGAACAAACAGGGCGAGCAGTACTTC	CASSQSNKQGEQYF
TRBD2	TRBV6-1	NA	TRBJ2-1	TGTGCCAGCAGTGAATGGGTGCCTAGCGGGGGGATTAATGAGCAGTTCTTC	CASSEWVPSGGINEQFF
NA	TRBV13	NA	TRBJ2-1	TGTGCCAGCAGCTCCTTGACAACGTACAATGAGCAGTTCTTC	CASSSLTTYNEQFF
TRBD2	TRBV11-2	NA	TRBJ2-1	TGTGCCAGCAGCTTACCCACCTCGGGACTAGCGGGAGCCAACTCCTACAATGAGCAGTTCTTC	CASSLPTSGLAGANSYNEQFF
NA	TRBV29-1	NA	TRBJ1-2	TGCAGCGTTGAAGATTGGGCAGGGAGGGGTCTCTATGGCTACACCTTC	CSVEDWAGRGLYGYTF
TRBD2	TRBV19	NA	TRBJ2-1	TGTGCCAGTAGTAGCGGGGGGTACAGTGAGCAGTTCTTC	CASSSGGYSEQFF
NA	TRBV29-1	NA	TRBJ2-6	TGCAGCGTTGGGGGGCGTGGGGCCAACGTCCTGACTTTC	CSVGGRGANVLTF
NA	TRBV11-2	NA	TRBJ2-3	TGTGCCAGCGGATACGGGGGAGAAATCGATACGCAGAATTTT	CASGYGGEIDTQNF
NA	TRBV9	NA	TRBJ1-1	TGTGCCAGCAGCGTCGTCGATGAAGCTTTCTTT	CASSVVDEAFF
TRBD1	TRBV3-1	NA	TRBJ2-1	TGTGCCAGCAGTCCATTTTATGGGACAGGGTTAAACAATGAGCAGTTCTTC	CASSPFYGTGLNNEQFF
TRBD2	TRBV27	NA	TRBJ2-1	TGTGCCAGCAGCCAAAACGCCGGGACTAACAATGAGCAGTTCTTC	CASSQNAGTNNEQFF
TRBD2	TRBV29-1	few	TRBJ2-5	TGCAGCGTTGGGGGGGGACCGGGAGGAGAGTACTTC	CSVGGGPGGEYF
NA	TRBV5-6	few	TRBJ2-1	TGTGCCAGCAGCGCCGCCGGGACTTATCTCAATGAGCAGTTCTTC	CASSAAGTYLNEQFF
NA	TRBV5-1	few	TRBJ2-1	TGCGCCAGCAGCTTTGACCCGGGTCTCATTAGCTTTGAGCAGTTCTTC	CASSFDPGLISFEQFF
NA	TRBV6-5	few	TRBJ2-7	TGTGCCAGCAGTTACTCCCCGGCCGGGACCTACGAGCAGTACTTC	CASSYSPAGTYEQYF
NA	TRBV7-9	NA	TRBJ2-1	TGTGCCAGCAGCTTAGAGTACGATGAGCAGTTCTTC	CASSLEYDEQFF
NA	TRBV16	NA	TRBJ1-1	TGTGCCAGCAGCCAATCCAAAGGGAACACTGAAGCTTTCTTT	CASSQSKGNTEAFF
NA	TRBV27	NA	TRBJ2-6	TGTGCCAGCAGTTTATCGGGGGGAACCGCTGGGGCCAACGTCCTGACTTTC	CASSLSGGTAGANVLTF
TRBD2	TRBV29-1	few	TRBJ2-5	TGCAGCGTTGACGTACTAGCGGGGGGGCCAGGAGAGACCCAGTACTTC	CSVDVLAGGPGETQYF
TRBD2	TRBV7-6	few	TRBJ2-1	TGTGCCAGCAGCTTAGCGCTTGGGAGGGACAATGAGCAGTTCTTC	CASSLALGRDNEQFF
NA	TRBV20-1	many	TRBJ1-4	TGCAGTTTCCGTGAGGACCTTAATGAAAAACTGTTTTTT	CSFREDLNEKLFF
NA	TRBV4-1	NA	TRBJ2-2	TGCGCCAGCAGCCAAGAGGGGCTTTGGGGGCAAGGGGTGCTGTTTTTT	CASSQEGLWGQGVLFF
TRBD2	TRBV28	few	TRBJ2-3	TGTGCCAGCAGTTTAGTAGCGGGGTTCACAGATACGCAGTATTTT	CASSLVAGFTDTQYF
NA	TRBV7-2	medium-sized	TRBJ2-5	TGTGCCAGCAGCTTAACGTTGGGGGAGACCCAGTACTTC	CASSLTLGETQYF
TRBD2	TRBV10-3	NA	TRBJ2-1	TGTGCCATCAGCGAGACTAGCGGGAGTATAGTGCAGTTCTTC	CAISETSGSIVQFF
NA	TRBV12-3/TRBV12-4	many	TRBJ1-2	TGTGCCAGCACAACAGGCTATGGCTACACCTTC	CASTTGYGYTF
TRBD1	TRBV27	few	TRBJ2-2	TGTGCCAGCAGTCTAATGACAGGACAGGGGGGAGGCGGGGAGCTGTTTTTT	CASSLMTGQGGGGELFF
NA	TRBV6-1	few	TRBJ2-7	TGTGCCAGCAGGGACCGTACCTACGAGCAGTACTTC	CASRDRTYEQYF
TRBD1	TRBV5-1	many	TRBJ2-3	TGCGCCAGCAGTTTATTTCCGGGACAGCGCACAGATACGCAGTATTTT	CASSLFPGQRTDTQYF
TRBD2	TRBV4-2	many	TRBJ2-7	TGTGCCAGCAGCCAAGTAGCGGGAGTCGAGCAGTACTTC	CASSQVAGVEQYF
TRBD2	TRBV7-2	many	TRBJ2-3	TGTGCCAGCAGCTTAGGGACTAGCGGGGCGGCGTTGGGGTATTTT	CASSLGTSGAALGYF
NA	TRBV7-6	NA	TRBJ2-1	TGTGCCAGCAGCCCCGAGGCGGGGAGCTCCTACAATGAGCAGTTCTTC	CASSPEAGSSYNEQFF
NA	TRBV7-9	few	TRBJ2-7	TGTGCCAGCAGCTTATTCAATGGGCAGTACTTC	CASSLFNGQYF
TRBD1	TRBV4-1	many	TRBJ1-5	TGCGCCAGCAGCCAACAGGGGCAGGGGGGCAATCAGCCCCAGCATTTT	CASSQQGQGGNQPQHF